The 19 T cell receptor beta chains presented below share a single source sample, sequenced in a study of T-cell memory formation after mild COVID-19. TCRdb passed the 5' RACE reads through MiXCR, listing each CDR3 protein once. The sample contains a few hundred thousand distinct CDR3 sequences, roughly a fifth of which appear only once. The sequenced sample consisted of PBMCs or a T cell subset sorted from them (not recorded which). The receptors stem from an adult woman who had mild COVID-19 (a few samples of this study predate the infection). Cell type and time point are not known.

The chain recombines TRBV7-9 with TRBJ2-2; 7 nucleotides line up with TRBD1. There are 14 residues in the CDR3. CDR1 is SEHNR, CDR2 FQNEAQ, per germline (reference sequence). V lost 7 bases and J lost 6; bases outside the gene matches: 8. The CDR3 DNA reads TGTGCCAGCACCCCGACAGGGAAGGCCGGGGAGCTGTTTTTT. Its translation: CASTPTGKAGELFF.

This clonotype was observed a few times. The CDR3 spells CASSPAGGPREQYF. CDR3 DNA: TGTGCCAGCAGCCCAGCGGGAGGGCCGAGAGAGCAGTACTTC. This sequence joins TRBV5-4 and TRBJ2-7; 10 nucleotides align to TRBD2. Germline V lookup: CDR1 SGHNT, CDR2 YYREEE (reference sequence). With V trimmed by 4 bases and J by 7 bases, 8 bases remained unmatched. The CDR3 is 14 amino acids.

This clonotype has just a few counts. V usage is TRBV4-1 and J usage is TRBJ2-3; D not certain. The CDR3 is made up of 13 amino acids. V lost 0 bases and J lost 4, with 5 bases in between. CDR1 and CDR2 (germline): MGHRA, YSYEKL. The CDR3 is CASSQELADTQYF. As DNA, the CDR3 is TGCGCCAGCAGCCAAGAGCTCGCAGATACGCAGTATTTT.

This clonotype occurred a few times. The chain uses TRBV5-1 and TRBJ2-1, with D perhaps matching TRBD2 (5 bases). The V gene's germline CDR1 is SGHRS and CDR2 YFSETQ. Trimming took off 0 bases at V and 2 bases at J, with 12 bases between the two ends. The CDR3 has 16 residues. CDR3 DNA sequence: TGCGCCAGCAGCTTGGAAGTCCCAGCGGCCTACAATGAGCAGTTCTTC. It encodes CASSLEVPAAYNEQFF.

The chain couples TRBV11-1 to TRBJ1-1; the D is unclear. The V gene lost 3 bases and the J gene lost 3 bases, with 8 bases spanning the gap. Germline CDR1 reads SGHAT; CDR2 reads FQDESV (reference sequence). The CDR3 contains 13 residues. The CDR3 DNA reads as TGTGCCAGCAGCTTTGGGCACGACACTGAAGCTTTCTTT. Its translation is CASSFGHDTEAFF. The full variable domain, in which reference TRBV11-1 and TRBJ1-1 provide the parts outside the CDR3, is EAEVAQSPRYKITEKSQAVAFWCDPISGHATLYWYRQILGQGPELLVQFQDESVVDDSQLPKDRFSAERLKGVDSTLKIQPAELGDSAMYLCASSFGHDTEAFFGQGTRLTVV.

The V call is TRBV6-5, the J call TRBJ1-5; D not resolved. The CDR3 has 14 amino acids. Between the trimmed V and J ends, which lost 2 bases and 7 bases, there was a span of 12 bases. Germline lookup yields CDR1 MNHEY and CDR2 SVGAGI. Here the CDR3 reads CASSYVQSGQPQHF. Here the CDR3 DNA reads TGTGCCAGCAGTTACGTCCAGTCAGGCCAGCCCCAGCATTTT.

The J gene is TRBJ1-2, the V gene TRBV7-2; 7 positions match TRBD1. Germline-derived CDR1 and CDR2 are SGHTA and FQGNSA. The CDR3 spans 14 residues. V was clipped by 5 bases and J by 4 bases; unmatched bases: 7. The CDR3 loop reads CASSPDRVGYGYTF. CDR3 bases: TGTGCCAGCAGCCCAGACAGGGTTGGCTATGGCTACACCTTC. The complete variable domain, with remaining parts taken from reference TRBV7-2 and TRBJ1-2, reads GAGVSQSPSNKVTEKGKDVELRCDPISGHTALYWYRQSLGQGLEFLIYFQGNSAPDKSGLPSDRFSAERTGGSVSTLTIQRTQQEDSAVYLCASSPDRVGYGYTFGSGTRLTVV.

The gene calls are TRBV5-4 and TRBJ1-1; 8 nucleotides agree with TRBD1. In germline, CDR1 is SGHNT, CDR2 YYREEE (reference sequence). CDR3 length: 17 amino acids. V shed 4 bases, J shed 3 bases, and the junction held 14 bases outside the gene matches. The CDR3 coding sequence is TGTGCCAGCAGCCCGACCGGACAGGGACGAGGCGACACTGAAGCTTTCTTT. It specifies CASSPTGQGRGDTEAFF.

This clonotype has more than one count but fewer than ten. The J gene is TRBJ2-2, the V gene TRBV20-1, with D perhaps matching TRBD2 (6 bases). The CDR3 is made up of 14 amino acids. Germline V gene lookup returns CDR1 DFQATT and CDR2 SNEGSKA (reference sequence). V lost 1 base, J lost 4 bases, and 10 bases lay in between. The DNA of the CDR3 is TGCAGTGCTAGAGTGGGGGGAGCCACCGGGGAGCTGTTTTTT. This translates into CSARVGGATGELFF.

Only a few counts were recorded for this clonotype. The V call is TRBV7-8, the J call TRBJ1-2; no definite D call. CDR1 and CDR2 from the germline V gene are SGHVS and FQNEAQ. V was trimmed by 5 bases and J by 2 bases, leaving 18 bases between them. This CDR3 is built from 16 residues. The DNA of the CDR3 is TGTGCCAGCAGCGTTAGTCACCGATCCCACAACTATGGCTACACCTTC. Translation gives CASSVSHRSHNYGYTF.

This chain's CDR3 is CASSQDQERVYEQFF. CDR3 DNA sequence: TGTGCCAGCAGCCAAGATCAGGAGCGGGTGTATGAGCAGTTCTTC. The rearrangement joins TRBV3-1 to TRBJ2-1; a weak D match, TRBD2 (6 bases). This CDR3 spans 15 amino acids. Between the trimmed V and J ends, which lost 0 bases and 8 bases, there was a span of 14 bases. Germline V CDR1 and CDR2: LGHDT, YNNKEL (reference sequence).

This CDR3 is CASSTQRGNYGYTF. The CDR3 region has the DNA TGTGCCAGTAGTACTCAGAGGGGGAACTATGGCTACACCTTC. The chain uses TRBV19 and TRBJ1-2; a weak D match, TRBD1 (6 bases). With 4 bases removed from V and 2 bases from J, the gap between germline ends came to 11 bases. Germline lookup yields CDR1 LNHDA and CDR2 SQIVND (reference sequence). The CDR3 runs to 14 residues.

A few counts support this clonotype. The CDR3 nucleotides read TGTGCCAGCAGCTCGGGTAGCAGGGTGGAGTACTTC. It yields the protein CASSSGSRVEYF. V and J are TRBV3-1 and TRBJ2-7; D is possibly TRBD1 (5 bases). This CDR3 contains 12 residues. Looked up from germline, CDR1 is LGHDT and CDR2 is YNNKEL (reference sequence). Trimming cost V 5 bases and J 11 bases, with 16 bases left between them.

In its sample, this clonotype was seen a few times. J is TRBJ1-2 and V is TRBV6-6; D is possibly TRBD1 (5 bases). The germline V and J ends were trimmed by 2 bases and 2 bases, with 12 bases remaining between them. Germline values: CDR1 MNHNY, CDR2 SVGAGI (reference sequence). This CDR3 is 15 amino acids long. Written as DNA, the CDR3 is TGTGCCAGCAGTTACAATGAGGGGTGGAACTATGGCTACACCTTC. Its protein product is CASSYNEGWNYGYTF.

This clonotype appeared many times. V is TRBV20-1 and J is TRBJ2-5; TRBD2 matches 7 bases. V shed 2 bases, J shed 5 bases, and the junction held 11 bases outside the gene matches. The germline V gene has CDR1 DFQATT and CDR2 SNEGSKA (reference sequence). The CDR3 extends over 15 amino acids. The CDR3 DNA reads as TGCAGTGCTAGACCCTCCGGGACTACCTGGGAGACCCAGTACTTC. It codes for CSARPSGTTWETQYF.

The CDR3 loop reads CASSYQKIGLSTDTQYF. CDR3 DNA: TGTGCCAGCAGTTACCAAAAGATCGGACTTTCCACAGATACGCAGTATTTT. This chain joins TRBV6-2 or TRBV6-3 and TRBJ2-3; possibly TRBD2 for D (5 bases). Germline V lookup: CDR1 MNHEY, CDR2 SVGEGT. V dropped 2 bases and J dropped 2 bases, with 17 bases sitting between them. CDR3 length equals 17 residues.

This clonotype was seen a few times. The chain combines TRBV12-3 or TRBV12-4 with TRBJ1-2; a weak D match, TRBD1 (5 bases). The V end was cut by 5 bases, the J end by 8 bases, with 12 bases between. The CDR3 contains 12 residues. In DNA form, the CDR3 reads TGTGCCAGCAGTAAAGGGGTTGGAGGCTACACCTTC. It yields the protein CASSKGVGGYTF.

V usage is TRBV12-3 or TRBV12-4 and J usage is TRBJ1-6; D is unclear. Between the trimmed V and J ends, which lost 1 base and 11 bases, there was a span of 9 bases. There are 13 residues in the CDR3. The DNA of the CDR3 is TGTGCCAGCAGTTTAGTGAGCCCCCCACCCCTCCACTTT. This sequence encodes CASSLVSPPPLHF.

There are a few counts of this clonotype. The CDR3 DNA reads as TGCAGTGCCACTCACGGCGGATCTGGGGGCCAAGAGACCCAGTACTTC. Translation: CSATHGGSGGQETQYF. J is TRBJ2-5 and V is TRBV20-1, with D tentatively TRBD1 or TRBD2 (5 bases each). CDR1 DFQATT and CDR2 SNEGSKA come from the germline V gene (reference sequence). The CDR3 runs 16 residues. The ends were cut back, 6 bases at V and 1 base at J, with 21 bases in the middle.